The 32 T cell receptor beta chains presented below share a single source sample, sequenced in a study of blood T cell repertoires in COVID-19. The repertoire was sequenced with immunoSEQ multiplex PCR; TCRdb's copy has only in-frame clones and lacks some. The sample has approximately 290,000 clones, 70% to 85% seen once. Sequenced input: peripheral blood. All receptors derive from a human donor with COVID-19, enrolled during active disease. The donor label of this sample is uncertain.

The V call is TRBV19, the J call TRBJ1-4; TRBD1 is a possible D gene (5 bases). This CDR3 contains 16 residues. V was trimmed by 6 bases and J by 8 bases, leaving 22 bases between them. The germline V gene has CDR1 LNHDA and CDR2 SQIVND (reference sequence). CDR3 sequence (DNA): TGTGCCAGTAGCCCCTCTACCGGGACGGGAGACGAAAAACTGTTTTTT. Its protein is CASSPSTGTGDEKLFF.

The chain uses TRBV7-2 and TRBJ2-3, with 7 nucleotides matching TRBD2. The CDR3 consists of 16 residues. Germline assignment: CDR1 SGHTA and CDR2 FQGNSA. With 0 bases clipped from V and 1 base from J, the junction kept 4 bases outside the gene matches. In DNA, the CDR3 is TGTGCCAGCAGCTTAGCGGGGAGGGATGGCACAGATACGCAGTATTTT. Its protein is CASSLAGRDGTDTQYF.

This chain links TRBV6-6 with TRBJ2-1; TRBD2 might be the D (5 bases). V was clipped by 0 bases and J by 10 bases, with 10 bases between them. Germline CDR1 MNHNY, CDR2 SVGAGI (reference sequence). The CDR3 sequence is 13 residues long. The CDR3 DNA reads TGTGCCAGCAGTTACTCCACGGCGGGCGAGCAGTTCTTC. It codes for CASSYSTAGEQFF.

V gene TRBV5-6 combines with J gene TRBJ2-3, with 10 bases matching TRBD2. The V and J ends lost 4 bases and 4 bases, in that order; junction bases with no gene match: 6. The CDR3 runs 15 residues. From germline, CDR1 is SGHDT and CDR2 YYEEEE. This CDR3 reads CASSPVLAGSDTQYF. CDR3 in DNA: TGTGCCAGCAGCCCGGTACTAGCGGGGTCAGATACGCAGTATTTT.

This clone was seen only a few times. The CDR3 loop reads CASSLTASGTGINYGYTF. The CDR3 nucleotides read TGCGCCAGCAGCTTAACCGCTTCCGGGACAGGGATTAACTATGGCTACACCTTC. The rearrangement links TRBV5-1 to TRBJ1-2; 9 bases are a match to TRBD1. CDR1 is SGHRS, CDR2 YFSETQ, per germline. The CDR3 spans 18 residues. V shed 2 bases, J shed 1 base, and the junction held 12 bases outside the gene matches.

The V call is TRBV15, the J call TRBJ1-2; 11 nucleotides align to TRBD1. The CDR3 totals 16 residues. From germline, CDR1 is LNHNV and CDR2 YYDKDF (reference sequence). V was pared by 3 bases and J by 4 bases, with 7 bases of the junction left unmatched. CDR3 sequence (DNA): TGTGCCACCAGCAGGGACAGGGGGCACGGGGGCTATGGCTACACCTTC. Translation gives CATSRDRGHGGYGYTF.

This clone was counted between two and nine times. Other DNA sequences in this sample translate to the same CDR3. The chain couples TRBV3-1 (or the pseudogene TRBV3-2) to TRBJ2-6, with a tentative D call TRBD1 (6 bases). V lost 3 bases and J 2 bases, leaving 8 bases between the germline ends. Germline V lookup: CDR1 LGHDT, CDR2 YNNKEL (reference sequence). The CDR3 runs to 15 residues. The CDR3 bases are TGTGCCAGCAGCCATAGGGGGACTGGGGCCAACGTCCTGACTTTC. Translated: CASSHRGTGANVLTF.

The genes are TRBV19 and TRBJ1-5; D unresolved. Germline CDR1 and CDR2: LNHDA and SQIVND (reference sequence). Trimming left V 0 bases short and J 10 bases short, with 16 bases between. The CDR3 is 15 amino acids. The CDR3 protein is CASSIDSSPLAPQHF. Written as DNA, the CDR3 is TGTGCCAGTAGTATAGACAGTAGCCCATTGGCCCCCCAGCATTTT.

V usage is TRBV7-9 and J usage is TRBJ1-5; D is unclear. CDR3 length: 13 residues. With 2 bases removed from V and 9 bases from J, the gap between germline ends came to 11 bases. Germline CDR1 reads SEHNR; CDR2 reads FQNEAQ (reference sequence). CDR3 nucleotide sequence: TGTGCCAGCAGCTTAAATCGACTGGGGCCCCAGCATTTT. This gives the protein CASSLNRLGPQHF.

CDR3 sequence: CASSQGAGLETQYF. The CDR3 DNA sequence: TGCGCCAGCAGCCAAGGGGCGGGGTTGGAGACCCAGTACTTC. The chain combines TRBV4-1 with TRBJ2-5; maybe TRBD2 (6 bases). The V and J ends lost 1 base and 5 bases respectively, with 11 bases between them. Per the germline V gene, CDR1 is MGHRA and CDR2 is YSYEKL. The CDR3 contains 14 residues.

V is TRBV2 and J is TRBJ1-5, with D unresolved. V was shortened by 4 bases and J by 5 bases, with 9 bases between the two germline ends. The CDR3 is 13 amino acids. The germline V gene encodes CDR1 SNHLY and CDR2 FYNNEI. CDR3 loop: CASSANEHQPQHF. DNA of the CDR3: TGTGCCAGCAGTGCGAACGAGCATCAGCCCCAGCATTTT.

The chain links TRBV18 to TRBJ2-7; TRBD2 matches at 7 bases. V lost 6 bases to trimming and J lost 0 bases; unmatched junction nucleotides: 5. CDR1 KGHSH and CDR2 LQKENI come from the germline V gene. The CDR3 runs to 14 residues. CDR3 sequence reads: CASSTSGISYEQYF. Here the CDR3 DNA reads TGTGCCAGCTCCACAAGCGGGATCTCCTACGAGCAGTACTTC.

The CDR3 here is CASSLRGQDNSPLHF. In DNA form, the CDR3 reads TGTGCCAGCAGTTTACGGGGACAGGATAATTCACCCCTCCACTTT. This chain links TRBV27 with TRBJ1-6, with 8 positions matching TRBD1. The CDR3 is made up of 15 amino acids. Looked up from germline, CDR1 is MNHEY and CDR2 is SMNVEV (reference sequence). J gave up 5 bases and V 2 bases, and 2 bases lay outside the gene matches.

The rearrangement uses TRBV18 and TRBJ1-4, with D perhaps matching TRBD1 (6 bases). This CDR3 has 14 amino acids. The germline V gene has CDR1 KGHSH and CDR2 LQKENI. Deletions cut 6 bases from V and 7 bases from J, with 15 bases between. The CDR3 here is CASSPTGRSEKLFF. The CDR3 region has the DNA TGTGCCAGCTCCCCGACAGGACGGAGTGAAAAACTGTTTTTT.

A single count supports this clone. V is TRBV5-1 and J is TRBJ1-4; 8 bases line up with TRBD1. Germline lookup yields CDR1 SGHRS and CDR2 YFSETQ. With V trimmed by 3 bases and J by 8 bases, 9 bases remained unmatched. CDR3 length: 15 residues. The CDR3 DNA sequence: TGCGCCAGCAGCTCGTCAGGACAGGGATGGGAAAAACTGTTTTTT. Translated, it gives CASSSSGQGWEKLFF. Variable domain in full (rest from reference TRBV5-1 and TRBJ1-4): KAGVTQTPRYLIKTRGQQVTLSCSPISGHRSVSWYQQTPGQGLQFLFEYFSETQRNKGNFPGRFSGRQFSNSRSEMNVSTLELGDSALYLCASSSSGQGWEKLFFGSGTQLSVL.

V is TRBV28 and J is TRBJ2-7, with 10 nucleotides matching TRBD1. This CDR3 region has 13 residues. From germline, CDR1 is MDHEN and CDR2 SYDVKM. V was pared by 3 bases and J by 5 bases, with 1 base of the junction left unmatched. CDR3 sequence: CASSLDRGDEQYF. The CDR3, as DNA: TGTGCCAGCAGTTTGGACAGGGGGGACGAGCAGTACTTC.

The CDR3 nucleotides are TGCGCCAGCAGCTTTCATAGCGGGAGCTCCGAGCAGTACTTC. Amino acid sequence: CASSFHSGSSEQYF. The chain is built from TRBV5-1 and TRBJ2-7; 9 bases are a match to TRBD2. CDR1 and CDR2 from the germline V gene are SGHRS and YFSETQ. The CDR3 has 14 amino acids. The V and J ends lost 2 bases and 6 bases, in that order; junction bases with no gene match: 6. Using reference TRBV5-1 and TRBJ2-7 for the parts outside the CDR3, the full variable domain is KAGVTQTPRYLIKTRGQQVTLSCSPISGHRSVSWYQQTPGQGLQFLFEYFSETQRNKGNFPGRFSGRQFSNSRSEMNVSTLELGDSALYLCASSFHSGSSEQYFGPGTRLTVT.

The CDR3 reads CASSFRPTELNTEAFF. CDR3 in DNA: TGTGCCAGCAGTTTCCGTCCGACAGAGCTGAACACTGAAGCTTTCTTT. The chain couples TRBV27 to TRBJ1-1; tentative D call: TRBD1 (5 bases). V was trimmed by 3 bases and J by 0 bases, leaving 14 bases between them. CDR3 length: 16 amino acids. CDR1 MNHEY and CDR2 SMNVEV come from the germline V gene (reference sequence).

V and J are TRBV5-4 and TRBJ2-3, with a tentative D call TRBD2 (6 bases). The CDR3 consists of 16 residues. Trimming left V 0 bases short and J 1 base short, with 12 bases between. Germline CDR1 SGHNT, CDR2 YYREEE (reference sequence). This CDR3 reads CASSLGLAMGTDTQYF. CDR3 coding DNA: TGTGCCAGCAGCTTGGGGCTAGCGATGGGCACAGATACGCAGTATTTT.

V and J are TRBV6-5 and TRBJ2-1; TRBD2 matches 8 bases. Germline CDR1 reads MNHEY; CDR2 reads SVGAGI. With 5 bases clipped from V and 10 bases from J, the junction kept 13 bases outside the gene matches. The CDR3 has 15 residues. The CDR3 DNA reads TGTGCCAGCAGTAACGGGAGGGCCTTGGGTTACGAGCAGTTCTTC. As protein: CASSNGRALGYEQFF.

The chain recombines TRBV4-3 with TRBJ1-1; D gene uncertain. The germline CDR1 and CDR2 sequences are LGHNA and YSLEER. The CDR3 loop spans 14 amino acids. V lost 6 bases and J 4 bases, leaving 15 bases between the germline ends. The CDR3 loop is CASRPGDEGTEAFF. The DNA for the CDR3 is TGCGCCAGCAGACCCGGCGATGAGGGCACTGAAGCTTTCTTT.

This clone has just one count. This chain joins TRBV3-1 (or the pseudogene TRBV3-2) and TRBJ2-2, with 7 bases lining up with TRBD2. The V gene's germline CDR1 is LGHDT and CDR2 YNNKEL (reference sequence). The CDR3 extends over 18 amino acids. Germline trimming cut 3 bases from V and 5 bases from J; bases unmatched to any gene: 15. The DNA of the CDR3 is TGTGCCAGCAGCCATCAGAGAGGGAGGGCCGGCGGTACCGGGGAGCTGTTTTTT. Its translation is CASSHQRGRAGGTGELFF.

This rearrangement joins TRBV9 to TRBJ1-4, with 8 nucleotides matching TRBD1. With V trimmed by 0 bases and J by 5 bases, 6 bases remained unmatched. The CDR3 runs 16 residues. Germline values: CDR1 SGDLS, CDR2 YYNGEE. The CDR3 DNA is TGTGCCAGCAGCGTAGGAGTTGCAGGGGGCAATGAAAAACTGTTTTTT. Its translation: CASSVGVAGGNEKLFF.

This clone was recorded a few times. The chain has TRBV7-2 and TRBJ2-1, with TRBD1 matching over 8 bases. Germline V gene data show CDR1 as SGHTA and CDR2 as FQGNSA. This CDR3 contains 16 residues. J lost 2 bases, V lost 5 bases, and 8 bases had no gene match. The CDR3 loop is CASSGGTGQAYNEQFF. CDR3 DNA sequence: TGTGCCAGCAGCGGTGGGACAGGACAGGCCTACAATGAGCAGTTCTTC.

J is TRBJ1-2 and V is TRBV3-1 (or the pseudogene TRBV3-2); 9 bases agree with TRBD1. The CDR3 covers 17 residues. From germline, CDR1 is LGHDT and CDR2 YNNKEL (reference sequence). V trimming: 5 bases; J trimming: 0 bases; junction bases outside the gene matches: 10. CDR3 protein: CASSSHRGPDSNYGYTF. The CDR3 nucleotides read TGTGCCAGCAGCTCTCACAGGGGGCCCGATTCTAACTATGGCTACACCTTC.

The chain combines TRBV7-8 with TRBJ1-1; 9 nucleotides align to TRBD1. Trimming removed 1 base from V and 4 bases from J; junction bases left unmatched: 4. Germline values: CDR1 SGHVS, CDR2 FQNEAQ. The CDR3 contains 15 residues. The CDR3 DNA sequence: TGTGCCAGCAGCTTAGTCGGGACAGGGAGCACTGAAGCTTTCTTT. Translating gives CASSLVGTGSTEAFF.

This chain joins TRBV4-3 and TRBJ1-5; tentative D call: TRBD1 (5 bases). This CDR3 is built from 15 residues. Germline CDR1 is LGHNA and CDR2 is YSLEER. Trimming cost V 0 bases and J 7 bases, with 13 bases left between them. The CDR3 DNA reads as TGCGCCAGCAGCCAAGATTGGTCGAAGGGGCAGCCCCAGCATTTT. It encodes CASSQDWSKGQPQHF.

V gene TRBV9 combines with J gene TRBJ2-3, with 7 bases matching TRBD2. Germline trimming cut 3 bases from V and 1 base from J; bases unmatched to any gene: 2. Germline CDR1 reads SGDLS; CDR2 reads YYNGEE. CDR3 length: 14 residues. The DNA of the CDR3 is TGTGCCAGCAGCGCTAGCGGAGGCACAGATACGCAGTATTTT. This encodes CASSASGGTDTQYF.

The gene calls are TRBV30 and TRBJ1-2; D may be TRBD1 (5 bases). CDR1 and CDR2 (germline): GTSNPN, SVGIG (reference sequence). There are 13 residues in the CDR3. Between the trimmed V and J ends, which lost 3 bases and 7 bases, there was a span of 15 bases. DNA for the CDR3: TGTGCCTGGAGCAAGAATGGAGGGGCTGGCTACACCTTC. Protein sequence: CAWSKNGGAGYTF.

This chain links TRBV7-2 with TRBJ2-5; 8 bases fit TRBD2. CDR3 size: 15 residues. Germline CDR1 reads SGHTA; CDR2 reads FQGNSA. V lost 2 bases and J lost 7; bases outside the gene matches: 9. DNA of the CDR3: TGTGCCAGCAGCTTAATGGTAGCGGGGACTGGGACCCAGTACTTC. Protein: CASSLMVAGTGTQYF.

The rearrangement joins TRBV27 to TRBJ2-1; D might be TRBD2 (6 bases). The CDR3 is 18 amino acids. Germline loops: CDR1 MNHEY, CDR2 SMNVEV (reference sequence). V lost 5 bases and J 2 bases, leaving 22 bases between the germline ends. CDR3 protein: CASSTIPGLLRPYNEQFF. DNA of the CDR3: TGTGCCAGCAGTACAATACCGGGACTCCTCAGACCCTACAATGAGCAGTTCTTC.

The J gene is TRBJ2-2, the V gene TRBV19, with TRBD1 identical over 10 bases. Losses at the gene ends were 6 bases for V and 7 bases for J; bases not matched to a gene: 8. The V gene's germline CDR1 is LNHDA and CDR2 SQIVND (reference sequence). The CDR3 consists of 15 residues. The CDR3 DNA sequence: TGTGCCAGTAGCGGGACGACAGGGGGCATCGGGGAGCTGTTTTTT. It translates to CASSGTTGGIGELFF.